A few counts support the clone carrying this T cell receptor (beta chain). The antigen is undetermined. The data were obtained in a study of cytomegalovirus exposure and HLA in healthy donors. PCR was performed using 60 Vbeta and 13 Jbeta primers. Study processing details: Roughly 10 million shared chains were among 80 million or so unique TCR beta chains counted in a later analysis. Repertoires were generated with immunoSEQ multiplex PCR, while TCRdb's copy carries only in-frame clones and drops some. V and J calls and clone size come straight from that table; D and trimming were deduced from the DNA. The sample includes more than 140,000 clones, 55% to 70% of them seen just once. Study conclusions and caveats: Rare TCR sequences predominated, though certain public TCRs were found in many donors.

CDR1 and CDR2 from the germline V gene are DFQATT and SNEGSKA (reference sequence). Trimming shortened V by 0 bases and J by 7 bases, and 4 bases separated the two germline ends. CDR3 length: 11 residues. The chain has TRBV20-1 and TRBJ2-1; D call uncertain. The sample was PBMCs. The receptor comes from a young woman in good health and CMV-seropositive. CDR3 amino acids: CSARDANEQFF. CDR3 bases: TGCAGTGCTAGAGATGCGAATGAGCAGTTCTTC.